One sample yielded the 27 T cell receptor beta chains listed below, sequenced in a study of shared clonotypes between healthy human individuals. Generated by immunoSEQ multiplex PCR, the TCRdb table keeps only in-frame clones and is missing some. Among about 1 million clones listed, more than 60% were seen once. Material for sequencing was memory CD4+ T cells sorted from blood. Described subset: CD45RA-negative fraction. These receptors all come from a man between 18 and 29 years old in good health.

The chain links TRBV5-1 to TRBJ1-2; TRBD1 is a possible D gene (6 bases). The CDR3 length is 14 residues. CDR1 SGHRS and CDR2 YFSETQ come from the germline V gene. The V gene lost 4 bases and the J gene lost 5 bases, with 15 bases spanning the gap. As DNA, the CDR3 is TGCGCCAGCAGCCTAGAACAGGGAGGTTATGGCTACACCTTC. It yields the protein CASSLEQGGYGYTF.

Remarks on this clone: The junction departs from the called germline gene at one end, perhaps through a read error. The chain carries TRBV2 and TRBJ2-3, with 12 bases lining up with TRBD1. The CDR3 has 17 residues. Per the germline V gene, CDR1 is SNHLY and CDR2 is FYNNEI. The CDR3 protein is CAGRVGTGGGVSDTQYF. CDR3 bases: TGTGCCGGCAGAGTAGGGACAGGGGGCGGAGTTTCCGATACGCAGTATTTT. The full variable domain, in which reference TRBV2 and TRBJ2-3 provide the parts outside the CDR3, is EPEVTQTPSHQVTQMGQEVILRCVPISNHLYFYWYRQILGQKVEFLVSFYNNEISEKSEIFDDQFSVERPDGSNFTLKIRSTKLEDSAMYFCAGRVGTGGGVSDTQYFGPGTRLTVL.

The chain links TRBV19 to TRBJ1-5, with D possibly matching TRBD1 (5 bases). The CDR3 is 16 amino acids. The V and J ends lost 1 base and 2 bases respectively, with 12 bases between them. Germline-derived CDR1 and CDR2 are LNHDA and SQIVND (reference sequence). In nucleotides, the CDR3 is TGTGCCAGTAGTATAGGCCAGGGATTTGGCAATCAGCCCCAGCATTTT. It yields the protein CASSIGQGFGNQPQHF.

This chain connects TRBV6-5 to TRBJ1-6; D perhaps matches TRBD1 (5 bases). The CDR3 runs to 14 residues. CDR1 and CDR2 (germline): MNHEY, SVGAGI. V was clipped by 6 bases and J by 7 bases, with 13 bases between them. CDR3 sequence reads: CASSRDRPNSPLHF. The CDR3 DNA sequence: TGTGCCAGCAGCAGAGACAGACCCAATTCACCCCTCCACTTT.

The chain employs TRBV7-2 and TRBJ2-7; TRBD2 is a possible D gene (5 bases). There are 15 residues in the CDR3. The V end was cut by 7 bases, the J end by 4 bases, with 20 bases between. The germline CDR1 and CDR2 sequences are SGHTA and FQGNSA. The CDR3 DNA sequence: TGTGCCAGCAACCTCGACTGGACTCCGTCGTACGAGCAGTACTTC. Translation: CASNLDWTPSYEQYF.

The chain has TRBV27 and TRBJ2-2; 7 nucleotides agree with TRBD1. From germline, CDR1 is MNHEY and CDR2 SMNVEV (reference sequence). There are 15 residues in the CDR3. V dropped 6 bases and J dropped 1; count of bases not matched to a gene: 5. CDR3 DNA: TGTGCCAGCAGGCCACAGGGGTTGAACACCGGGGAGCTGTTTTTT. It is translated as CASRPQGLNTGELFF.

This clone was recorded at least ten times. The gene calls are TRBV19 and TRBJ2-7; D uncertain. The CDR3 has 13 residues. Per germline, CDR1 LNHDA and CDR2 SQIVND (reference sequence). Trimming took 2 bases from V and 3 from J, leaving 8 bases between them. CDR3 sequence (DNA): TGTGCCAGTAGTATATTCCCCCACTACGAGCAGTACTTC. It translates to CASSIFPHYEQYF.

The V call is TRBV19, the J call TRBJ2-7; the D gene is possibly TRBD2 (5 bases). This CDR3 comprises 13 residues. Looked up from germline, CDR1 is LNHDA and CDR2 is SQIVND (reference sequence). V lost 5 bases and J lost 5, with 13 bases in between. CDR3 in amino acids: CASSPLTTDEQYF. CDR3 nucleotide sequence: TGTGCCAGTAGTCCCCTGACTACTGACGAGCAGTACTTC.

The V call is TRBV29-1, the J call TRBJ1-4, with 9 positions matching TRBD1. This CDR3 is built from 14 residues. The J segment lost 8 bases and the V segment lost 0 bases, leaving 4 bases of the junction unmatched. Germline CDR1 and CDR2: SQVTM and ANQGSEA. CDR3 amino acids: CSVEDIQGAEKLFF. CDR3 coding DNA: TGCAGCGTTGAAGATATACAGGGGGCGGAAAAACTGTTTTTT.

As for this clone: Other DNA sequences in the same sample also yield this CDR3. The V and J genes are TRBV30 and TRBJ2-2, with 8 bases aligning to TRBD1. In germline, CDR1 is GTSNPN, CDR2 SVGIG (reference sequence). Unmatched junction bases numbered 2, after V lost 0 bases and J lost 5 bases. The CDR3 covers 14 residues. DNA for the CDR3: TGTGCCTGGAGTGTCACAGGGGGAACCGGGGAGCTGTTTTTT. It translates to CAWSVTGGTGELFF.

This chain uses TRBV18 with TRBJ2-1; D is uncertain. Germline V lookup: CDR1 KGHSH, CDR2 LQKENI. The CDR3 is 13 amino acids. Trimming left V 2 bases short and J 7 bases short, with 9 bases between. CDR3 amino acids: CASSPRIPNEQFF. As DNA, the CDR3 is TGTGCCAGCTCACCAAGGATCCCAAATGAGCAGTTCTTC.

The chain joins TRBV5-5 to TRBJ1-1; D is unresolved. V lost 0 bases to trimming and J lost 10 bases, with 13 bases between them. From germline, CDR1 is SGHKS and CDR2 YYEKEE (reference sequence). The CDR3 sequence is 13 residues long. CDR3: CASSLVGGLGAFF. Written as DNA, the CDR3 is TGTGCCAGCAGCTTGGTAGGCGGCTTAGGAGCTTTCTTT. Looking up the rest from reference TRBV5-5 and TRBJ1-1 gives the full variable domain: DAGVTQSPTHLIKTRGQQVTLRCSPISGHKSVSWYQQVLGQGPQFIFQYYEKEERGRGNFPDRFSARQFPNYSSELNVNALLLGDSALYLCASSLVGGLGAFFGQGTRLTVV.

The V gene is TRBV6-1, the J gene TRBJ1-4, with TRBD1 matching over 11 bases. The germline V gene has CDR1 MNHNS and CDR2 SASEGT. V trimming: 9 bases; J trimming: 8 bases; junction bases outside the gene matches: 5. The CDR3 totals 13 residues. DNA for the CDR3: TGTGCCAGTACCGGGACAGGGGGGGAAAAACTGTTTTTT. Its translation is CASTGTGGEKLFF.

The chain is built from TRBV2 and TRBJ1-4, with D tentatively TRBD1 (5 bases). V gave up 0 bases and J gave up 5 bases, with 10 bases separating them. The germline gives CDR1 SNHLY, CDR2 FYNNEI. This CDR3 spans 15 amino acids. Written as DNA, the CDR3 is TGTGCCAGCAGTGAAGCGCGGGGGGGGAATGAAAAACTGTTTTTT. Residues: CASSEARGGNEKLFF.

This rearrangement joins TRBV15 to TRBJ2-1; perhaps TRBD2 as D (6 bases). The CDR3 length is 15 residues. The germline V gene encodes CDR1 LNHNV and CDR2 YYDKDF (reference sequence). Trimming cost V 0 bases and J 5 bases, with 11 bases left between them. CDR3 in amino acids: CATSRDGRGDNEQFF. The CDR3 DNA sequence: TGTGCCACCAGCAGAGATGGGCGGGGAGACAATGAGCAGTTCTTC.

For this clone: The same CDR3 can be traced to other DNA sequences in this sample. The CDR3 DNA reads TGCAGCGTTAGACAGGGCACCTACGAGCAGTACTTC. This codes for CSVRQGTYEQYF. The chain is built from TRBV29-1 and TRBJ2-7; 7 nucleotides match TRBD1. Trimming took 5 bases from V and 2 from J; bases not matched to a gene: 3. Germline V gene sequence: CDR1 SQVTM, CDR2 ANQGSEA. This CDR3 is 12 amino acids long.

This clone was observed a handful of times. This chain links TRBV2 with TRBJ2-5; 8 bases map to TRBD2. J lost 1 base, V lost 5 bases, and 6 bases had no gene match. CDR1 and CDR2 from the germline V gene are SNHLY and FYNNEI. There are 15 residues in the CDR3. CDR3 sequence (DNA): TGTGCCAGCAGTAGAGCGGGGGCCGGCCAAGAGACCCAGTACTTC. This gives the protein CASSRAGAGQETQYF. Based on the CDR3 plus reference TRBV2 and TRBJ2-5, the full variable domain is EPEVTQTPSHQVTQMGQEVILRCVPISNHLYFYWYRQILGQKVEFLVSFYNNEISEKSEIFDDQFSVERPDGSNFTLKIRSTKLEDSAMYFCASSRAGAGQETQYFGPGTRLLVL.

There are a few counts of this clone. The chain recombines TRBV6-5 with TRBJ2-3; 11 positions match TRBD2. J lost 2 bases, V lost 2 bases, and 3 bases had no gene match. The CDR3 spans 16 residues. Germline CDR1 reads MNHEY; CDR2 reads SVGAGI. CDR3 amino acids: CASSYLSGRATDTQYF. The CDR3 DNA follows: TGTGCCAGCAGTTACCTTAGCGGGAGGGCCACAGATACGCAGTATTTT.

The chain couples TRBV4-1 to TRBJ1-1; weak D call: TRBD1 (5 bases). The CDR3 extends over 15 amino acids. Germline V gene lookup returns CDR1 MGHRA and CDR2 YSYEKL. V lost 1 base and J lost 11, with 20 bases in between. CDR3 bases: TGCGCCAGCAGCCAAGTGAAGGGGCCCCAAGGGCCGGCTTTCTTT. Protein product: CASSQVKGPQGPAFF.

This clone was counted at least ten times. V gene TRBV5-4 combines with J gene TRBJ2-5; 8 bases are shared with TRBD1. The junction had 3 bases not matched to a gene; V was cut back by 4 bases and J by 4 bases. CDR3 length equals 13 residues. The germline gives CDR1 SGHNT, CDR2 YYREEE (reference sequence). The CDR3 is CASSKDRGETQYF. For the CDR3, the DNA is TGTGCCAGCAGCAAAGACAGGGGAGAGACCCAGTACTTC.

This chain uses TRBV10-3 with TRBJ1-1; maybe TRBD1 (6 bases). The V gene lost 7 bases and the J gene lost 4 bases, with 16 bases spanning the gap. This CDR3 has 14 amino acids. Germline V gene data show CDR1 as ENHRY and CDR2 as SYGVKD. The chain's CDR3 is CAITEQGGGTEAFF. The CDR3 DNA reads TGTGCCATCACCGAACAGGGCGGAGGCACTGAAGCTTTCTTT.

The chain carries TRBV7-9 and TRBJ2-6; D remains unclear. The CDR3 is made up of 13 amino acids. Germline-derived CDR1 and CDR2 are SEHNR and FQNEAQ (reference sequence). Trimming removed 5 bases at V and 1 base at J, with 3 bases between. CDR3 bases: TGTGCCAGCAGCCGATCTGGGGCCAACGTCCTGACTTTC. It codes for CASSRSGANVLTF.

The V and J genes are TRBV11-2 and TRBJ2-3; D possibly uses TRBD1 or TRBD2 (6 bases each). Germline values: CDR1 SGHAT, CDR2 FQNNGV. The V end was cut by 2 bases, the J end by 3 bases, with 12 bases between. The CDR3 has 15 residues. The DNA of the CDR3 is TGTGCCAGCAGCTTAAAACAGGGAGGAACAGATACGCAGTATTTT. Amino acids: CASSLKQGGTDTQYF.

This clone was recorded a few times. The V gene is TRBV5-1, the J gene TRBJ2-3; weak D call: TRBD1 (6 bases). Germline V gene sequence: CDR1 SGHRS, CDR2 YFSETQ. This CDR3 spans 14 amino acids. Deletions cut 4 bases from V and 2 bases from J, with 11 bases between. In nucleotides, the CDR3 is TGCGCCAGCAGCCACGGACAGTACACAGATACGCAGTATTTT. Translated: CASSHGQYTDTQYF. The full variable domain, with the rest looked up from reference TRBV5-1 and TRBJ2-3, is KAGVTQTPRYLIKTRGQQVTLSCSPISGHRSVSWYQQTPGQGLQFLFEYFSETQRNKGNFPGRFSGRQFSNSRSEMNVSTLELGDSALYLCASSHGQYTDTQYFGPGTRLTVL.

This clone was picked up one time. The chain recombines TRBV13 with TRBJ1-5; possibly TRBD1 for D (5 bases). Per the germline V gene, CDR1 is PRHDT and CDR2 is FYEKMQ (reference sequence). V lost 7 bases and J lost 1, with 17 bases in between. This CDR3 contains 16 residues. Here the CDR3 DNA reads TGTGCCAGCAACTCGAAGGGGAGTGTGAGCAATCAGCCCCAGCATTTT. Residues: CASNSKGSVSNQPQHF. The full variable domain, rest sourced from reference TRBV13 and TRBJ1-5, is AAGVIQSPRHLIKEKRETATLKCYPIPRHDTVYWYQQGPGQDPQFLISFYEKMQSDKGSIPDRFSAQQFSDYHSELNMSSLELGDSALYFCASNSKGSVSNQPQHFGDGTRLSIL.

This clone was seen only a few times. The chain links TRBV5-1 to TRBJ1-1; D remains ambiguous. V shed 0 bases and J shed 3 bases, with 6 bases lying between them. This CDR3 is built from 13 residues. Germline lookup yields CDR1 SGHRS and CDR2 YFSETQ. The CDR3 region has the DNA TGCGCCAGCAGCTTGGAACAATACACTGAAGCTTTCTTT. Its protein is CASSLEQYTEAFF.

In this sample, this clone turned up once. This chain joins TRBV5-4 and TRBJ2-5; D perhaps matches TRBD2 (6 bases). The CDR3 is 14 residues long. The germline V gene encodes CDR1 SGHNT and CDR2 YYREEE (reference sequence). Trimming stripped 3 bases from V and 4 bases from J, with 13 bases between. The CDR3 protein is CASSWAGRRETQYF. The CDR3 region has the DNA TGTGCCAGCAGCTGGGCGGGGCGTCGAGAGACCCAGTACTTC.